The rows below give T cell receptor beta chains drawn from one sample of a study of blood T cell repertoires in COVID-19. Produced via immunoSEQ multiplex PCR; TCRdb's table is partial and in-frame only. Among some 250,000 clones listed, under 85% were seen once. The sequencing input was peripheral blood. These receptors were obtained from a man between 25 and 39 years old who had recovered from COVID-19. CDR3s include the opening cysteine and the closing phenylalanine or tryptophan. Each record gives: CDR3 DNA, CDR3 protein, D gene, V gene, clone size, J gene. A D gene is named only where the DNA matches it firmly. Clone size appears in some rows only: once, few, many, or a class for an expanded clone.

TGCGCCAGCAGCCAAGATGTGGGAGCCTATGGCTACACCTTC | CASSQDVGAYGYTF | NA | TRBV4-1 | NA | TRBJ1-2
TGTGCCATCACTGAGACTAGTGAGTCCGAGCAGTTCTTC | CAITETSESEQFF | NA | TRBV10-3 | NA | TRBJ2-1
TGTGCCAGGCCGAGGGGACAAACTAATCAGCCCCAGCATTTT | CARPRGQTNQPQHF | NA | TRBV19 | NA | TRBJ1-5
TGCGCCAGCAGCTTCCAGGGGCATAATGAAAAACTGTTTTTT | CASSFQGHNEKLFF | NA | TRBV5-1 | NA | TRBJ1-4
TGTGCCAGCAGAGACGGGACAACTACCTACGAGCAGTACTTC | CASRDGTTTYEQYF | NA | TRBV3-1/TRBV3-2 | NA | TRBJ2-7
TGCGCCAGCGGAGATCAGGGCTTGGGGAACACTGAAGCTTTCTTT | CASGDQGLGNTEAFF | NA | TRBV10-2 | NA | TRBJ1-1
TGTGCCAGCAGCTTGGGGGACATCAGGCCGTCAAGTCTTGAAAAACTGTTTTTT | CASSLGDIRPSSLEKLFF | NA | TRBV5-4 | once | TRBJ1-4
TGTGCCAGCTCCCGGGACAGGGGCGACGAGCAGTACTTC | CASSRDRGDEQYF | TRBD1 | TRBV10-3 | NA | TRBJ2-7
TGTGCCAGCAGCTCCAGGGACAGTCCCACCTACGAGCAGTACTTC | CASSSRDSPTYEQYF | TRBD1 | TRBV7-6 | NA | TRBJ2-7
TGCGCCAGCAGCCGGCAAGGGGGCTACGAGCAGTACTTC | CASSRQGGYEQYF | NA | TRBV4-1 | few | TRBJ2-7
TGTGCCATCAGTCCCGGGGGGCGAAACACCGGGGAGCTGTTTTTT | CAISPGGRNTGELFF | NA | TRBV10-3 | few | TRBJ2-2
TGTGCCAGCAGTTTACGACCCCCCCGGACAGGGCTTAATTCACCCCTCCACTTT | CASSLRPPRTGLNSPLHF | TRBD1 | TRBV27 | NA | TRBJ1-6
TGTGCCAGCAGGGAAAACACCCTATTACGGGATGGGGCCAACGTCCTGACTTTC | CASRENTLLRDGANVLTF | NA | TRBV27 | NA | TRBJ2-6
TGTGCCAGCAGAGATCCCGGAGGGCACACTGAAGCTTTCTTT | CASRDPGGHTEAFF | NA | TRBV6-5 | NA | TRBJ1-1
TGTGCCACGGCCCCAGGGGAATTCTCTGGAAACACCATATATTTT | CATAPGEFSGNTIYF | NA | TRBV10-3 | once | TRBJ1-3
TGTGCCAGCACCTCCGTCCTGGGGACGCGGGGCGCTGAAGCTTTCTTT | CASTSVLGTRGAEAFF | NA | TRBV7-8 | few | TRBJ1-1
TGTGCCAGCAGCCCCCGGTCCGGGTCTGGCTACACCTTC | CASSPRSGSGYTF | NA | TRBV13 | few | TRBJ1-2
TGCAGTGCTCGTGCGGGGAATTCACCCCTCCACTTT | CSARAGNSPLHF | NA | TRBV20-1 | NA | TRBJ1-6
TGTGCCAGCAGCGTAAGGGGGCTAGGGCCGGACGAGCAGTACTTC | CASSVRGLGPDEQYF | TRBD1 | TRBV9 | NA | TRBJ2-7
TGCGCCAGCAGCCCGACAGGGGCCCCTCTAAAGCCTGAAAAACTGTTTTTT | CASSPTGAPLKPEKLFF | TRBD1 | TRBV5-1 | NA | TRBJ1-4
TGTGCCAGCAGCGGCACGGGCACCGGGGAGCTGTTTTTT | CASSGTGTGELFF | NA | TRBV28 | once | TRBJ2-2
TGTGCCAGCAGCCCCCCGGGGGAGGCAGATACGCAGTATTTT | CASSPPGEADTQYF | NA | TRBV7-6 | NA | TRBJ2-3
TGTGCCAGCAGCCACCGACAGGGCTTTGACTCCACCTTC | CASSHRQGFDSTF | TRBD1 | TRBV3-1/TRBV3-2 | NA | TRBJ1-2
TGTGCCAGCAGTGACCCGGGGAGGGGACCTAACACTGAAGCTTTCTTT | CASSDPGRGPNTEAFF | NA | TRBV2 | NA | TRBJ1-1
TGTGCCAGCTCACCGCGGACAGGTGGGCTGGATGAGCAGTTCTTC | CASSPRTGGLDEQFF | TRBD1 | TRBV18 | NA | TRBJ2-1
TGTGCCAGCAGTCAAGATCCGCCGGTGGCATACCGGACAGGGATAAACATTCAGTACTTC | CASSQDPPVAYRTGINIQYF | TRBD1 | TRBV27 | NA | TRBJ2-4
TGTGCCAGCTCGTCCAGTCAGGGCACAGATACGCAGTATTTT | CASSSSQGTDTQYF | NA | TRBV18 | once | TRBJ2-3
TGCGCCAGCGGCCCAGGACAGGGCTACACCGGGGAGCTGTTTTTT | CASGPGQGYTGELFF | TRBD1 | TRBV10-1 | NA | TRBJ2-2
TGTGCCAGCAGTTACGGGGGGGCCGCTGAAGCTTTCTTT | CASSYGGAAEAFF | NA | TRBV6-5 | NA | TRBJ1-1
TGTGCCAGCAGTGAATCAGGGGGCTCTGAAGCTTTCTTT | CASSESGGSEAFF | TRBD1 | TRBV6-1 | NA | TRBJ1-1
TGTGCCAGCGAGGACAGGAACTATGGCTACACCTTC | CASEDRNYGYTF | TRBD1 | TRBV28 | NA | TRBJ1-2
TGCAGCGTTGGGGGATTGGACAGGTCAACCTACGAGCAGTACTTC | CSVGGLDRSTYEQYF | TRBD1 | TRBV29-1 | NA | TRBJ2-7
TGCGCCAGCAGCTTGGTGGGTTGGGGGCCTGGCACTGAAGCTTTCTTT | CASSLVGWGPGTEAFF | NA | TRBV5-1 | few | TRBJ1-1
TGTGCCAGCTCGTTAGGGGGTGGTGAAAAACTGTTTTTT | CASSLGGGEKLFF | NA | TRBV12-3/TRBV12-4 | NA | TRBJ1-4
TGTGCCAGCAGCGTGCTACTCTTAGATACGCAGTATTTT | CASSVLLLDTQYF | NA | TRBV5-6 | NA | TRBJ2-3
TGTGCCAGCAGCCTCAACACTGAAGCTTTCTTT | CASSLNTEAFF | NA | TRBV2 | many | TRBJ1-1
TGTGCCAGCAGTTGGGGGGTGCAACTTTACAATGAGCAGTTCTTC | CASSWGVQLYNEQFF | NA | TRBV28 | NA | TRBJ2-1
TGTGCCAGCAGTACGATAGGTGGGGCCGCCGTGGAGACCCAGTACTTC | CASSTIGGAAVETQYF | NA | TRBV28 | NA | TRBJ2-5
TGTGCCAGCAGCTGGTCGGGACAGGGTCCTCAGCCCCAGCATTTT | CASSWSGQGPQPQHF | TRBD1 | TRBV7-2 | NA | TRBJ1-5
TGTGCCAGTAGTATAGAAACAGCCACCGGGGAGCTGTTTTTT | CASSIETATGELFF | NA | TRBV19 | NA | TRBJ2-2
TGTGCCAGCAGTTACGGGTGGAGCTCTGGAAACACCATATATTTT | CASSYGWSSGNTIYF | NA | TRBV6-5 | NA | TRBJ1-3
TGTGCCAGCACCCCCCTGGGGCAGGGAAAAGCCAAAAACATTCAGTACTTC | CASTPLGQGKAKNIQYF | NA | TRBV28 | once | TRBJ2-4
TGTGCCAGCAGTCCGACGTGGGGAGGAGAATCACCCCTCCACTTT | CASSPTWGGESPLHF | NA | TRBV6-5 | NA | TRBJ1-6
TGTGCCAGCAGCCCCCCCGGGGGATTCTCCTACAATGAGCAGTTCTTC | CASSPPGGFSYNEQFF | NA | TRBV5-4 | once | TRBJ2-1
TGTGCCAGCAGCTCCGGTCCGCATGAAGCTTTCTTT | CASSSGPHEAFF | NA | TRBV7-6 | NA | TRBJ1-1
TGTGCCAGCAGTTCTGGGCAGGTGGTAGAGACCCAGTACTTC | CASSSGQVVETQYF | NA | TRBV27 | NA | TRBJ2-5
TGTGCCAGCAGCGCGGGACGCCACAACCTGAACACCGGGGAGCTGTTTTTT | CASSAGRHNLNTGELFF | NA | TRBV7-9 | NA | TRBJ2-2
TGTGCCAGCAGTGAAGCGGGGGACAGGCCCACCTATGGCTACACCTTC | CASSEAGDRPTYGYTF | TRBD1 | TRBV2 | NA | TRBJ1-2
TGTGCCAGCACGGGACAGGGTCTCCATTCACCCCTCCACTTT | CASTGQGLHSPLHF | TRBD1 | TRBV3-1/TRBV3-2 | NA | TRBJ1-6
TGCGCCAGCAGACCTGGACAGGTTAGCACCTACTACGAGCAGTACTTC | CASRPGQVSTYYEQYF | TRBD1 | TRBV5-1 | NA | TRBJ2-7
TGCGCCAGCAGCCAAGATAGAGGGGGCAACCGAGGGAACACTGAAGCTTTCTTT | CASSQDRGGNRGNTEAFF | TRBD1 | TRBV4-1 | NA | TRBJ1-1
TGTGCCAGTAGTGGACAGGGTGGGTATCAGCCCCAGCATTTT | CASSGQGGYQPQHF | TRBD1 | TRBV19 | NA | TRBJ1-5
TGTGCCAGCAGCCGGCGACAGGGACTTTACGTCGAGCAGTACTTC | CASSRRQGLYVEQYF | NA | TRBV7-6 | NA | TRBJ2-7
TGTGCCAGCAGCGTAGGCCCGAGCGACAATTCACCCCTCCACTTT | CASSVGPSDNSPLHF | NA | TRBV9 | NA | TRBJ1-6
TGTGCCAGCAGCTTATTCGGGCGGGACACTGAAGCTTTCTTT | CASSLFGRDTEAFF | NA | TRBV7-8 | NA | TRBJ1-1
TGTGCCAGCAGTTTATTGGGGGCCGGAGGAGATACGCAGTATTTT | CASSLLGAGGDTQYF | NA | TRBV28 | NA | TRBJ2-3
TGTGCCAGTAGTAACCGGGGGGCCCACACAGATACGCAGTATTTT | CASSNRGAHTDTQYF | NA | TRBV19 | NA | TRBJ2-3
TGCGCCAGCAGCTTGGAGGCGTCAGGGGGCGGGGAGACCCAGTACTTC | CASSLEASGGGETQYF | TRBD1 | TRBV5-1 | NA | TRBJ2-5